The clone carrying this TCR beta chain has only a few counts. The antigen is not known. This entry belongs to a study of T cells in Graves' hyperthyroidism and ophthalmopathy. Study information: At the time of initial diagnosis and before any treatment, peripheral blood was collected.

Germline values: CDR1 MNHNS, CDR2 SASEGT. The CDR3 is 14 amino acids. Between the trimmed V and J ends, which lost 4 bases and 11 bases, there was a span of 17 bases. RNA transcripts gave rise to amplified TCR beta CDR3 regions. In the first-round RT-PCR of the TCR CDR3, the HTBI primer set was used. TCRdb recomputed calls from the multiplex PCR reads with MiXCR, one row per CDR3 protein. Of approximately 570,000 distinct CDR3 sequences in the sample, 15% to 20% were seen once. Whole-study findings and limits: Through a model of 13 V-J features, ophthalmopathy was separated from stable hyperthyroidism. Blood also contained most expanded thyroid clonotypes above 0.001.

Pregnant or lactating patients were excluded, as were those with uncontrolled infection or other autoimmune disease. The genes are TRBV6-1 and TRBJ1-4, with D unclear. Sequenced material: blood. This receptor was obtained from a man between 40 and 49 years old with Graves' ophthalmopathy. CDR3 sequence: CASSGMVQNAKLFF. For the CDR3, the DNA is TGTGCCAGCAGTGGGATGGTACAGAATGCGAAACTGTTTTTT.